The 13 T cell receptor beta chains below come from one sample, sequenced in a study of blood T cell repertoires in COVID-19. Generated by immunoSEQ multiplex PCR, the TCRdb table keeps only in-frame clones and is missing some. Among 180,000 or so clones listed, about 88% were seen once. Sequencing was carried out using peripheral blood. The origin of the receptors is a man aged 18 to 29 with active or convalescent COVID-19.

The chain is built from TRBV5-1 and TRBJ1-2; D not resolved. The CDR3 runs to 12 residues. Trimming took 5 bases from V and 1 from J, leaving 6 bases between them. Germline V lookup: CDR1 SGHRS, CDR2 YFSETQ. DNA of the CDR3: TGCGCCAGCAGGCGAGATAACTATGGCTACACCTTC. The encoded protein is CASRRDNYGYTF.

The chain carries TRBV27 and TRBJ2-1, with a weak D call TRBD1 (5 bases). V shed 8 bases and J shed 5 bases, with 7 bases lying between them. The CDR3 consists of 11 residues. Germline lookup yields CDR1 MNHEY and CDR2 SMNVEV (reference sequence). CDR3 in amino acids: CASGRDNEQFF. DNA of the CDR3: TGTGCCAGCGGCAGGGACAATGAGCAGTTCTTC.

The genes are TRBV19 and TRBJ1-1; 8 bases are a match to TRBD1. This CDR3 comprises 13 residues. CDR1 is LNHDA, CDR2 SQIVND, per germline (reference sequence). The V gene end was trimmed by 4 bases and the J gene end by 11 bases; junction bases not matched to a gene: 9. The CDR3 protein is CASSRFGRDRAFF. CDR3 bases: TGTGCCAGTAGTAGGTTCGGGCGGGACAGGGCTTTCTTT.

J is TRBJ1-1 and V is TRBV5-1, with 7 bases matching TRBD1. Trimming removed 4 bases from V and 4 bases from J; junction bases left unmatched: 10. The CDR3 contains 15 residues. The germline CDR1 and CDR2 sequences are SGHRS and YFSETQ. The CDR3 nucleotides are TGCGCCAGCAGCCTGACAGGGATGGGGGGCACTGAAGCTTTCTTT. It specifies CASSLTGMGGTEAFF.

The chain joins TRBV2 to TRBJ1-4, with 9 bases matching TRBD1. The CDR3 runs to 14 residues. J gave up 8 bases and V 5 bases, and 6 bases lay outside the gene matches. Looked up from germline, CDR1 is SNHLY and CDR2 is FYNNEI. The CDR3 region is CASSPGTGNEKLFF. CDR3 sequence (DNA): TGTGCCAGCAGTCCCGGGACAGGGAACGAAAAACTGTTTTTT.

V gene TRBV30 combines with J gene TRBJ1-5; possible D gene TRBD1, 6 bases. The germline V gene has CDR1 GTSNPN and CDR2 SVGIG (reference sequence). The CDR3 sequence is 14 residues long. V was pared by 3 bases and J by 2 bases, with 11 bases between. The DNA of the CDR3 is TGTGCCTGGAGAATACAGGGCGGCAATCAGCCCCAGCATTTT. Translating gives CAWRIQGGNQPQHF.

The J gene is TRBJ2-1, the V gene TRBV11-3, with TRBD2 as a possible D gene (6 bases). Germline-derived CDR1 and CDR2 are SGHNT and YENEEA. V gave up 2 bases and J gave up 8 bases, with 7 bases separating them. The CDR3 runs to 12 residues. The CDR3 loop is CASSLSGYEQFF. In DNA, the CDR3 is TGTGCCAGCAGCTTAAGCGGGTATGAGCAGTTCTTC. The complete variable domain, with remaining parts taken from reference TRBV11-3 and TRBJ2-1, reads EAGVVQSPRYKIIEKKQPVAFWCNPISGHNTLYWYLQNLGQGPELLIRYENEEAVDDSQLPKDRFSAERLKGVDSTLKIQPAELGDSAVYLCASSLSGYEQFFGPGTRLTVL.

This sequence joins TRBV30 and TRBJ2-7, with 7 bases lining up with TRBD1. The CDR3 runs to 13 residues. CDR1 and CDR2 (germline): GTSNPN, SVGIG (reference sequence). The junction had 6 bases not matched to a gene; V was cut back by 3 bases and J by 4 bases. CDR3 DNA sequence: TGTGCCTGGAGGACAGGGTTGGGGTACGAGCAGTACTTC. Amino acids: CAWRTGLGYEQYF.

The chain joins TRBV7-2 to TRBJ2-3; D is uncertain. This CDR3 contains 14 residues. V was cut by 3 bases and J by 0 bases, with 7 bases left in between. The V gene's germline CDR1 is SGHTA and CDR2 FQGNSA. The CDR3 spells CASSLMTSTDTQYF. CDR3 bases: TGTGCCAGCAGCTTGATGACTAGCACAGATACGCAGTATTTT.

J is TRBJ1-1 and V is TRBV27, with D unclear. This CDR3 has 13 amino acids. In germline, CDR1 is MNHEY, CDR2 SMNVEV (reference sequence). V lost 4 bases to trimming and J lost 3 bases, with 9 bases between them. This CDR3 is CASSSRRDTEAFF. The CDR3 nucleotides read TGTGCCAGCAGTTCAAGACGGGACACTGAAGCTTTCTTT.

The V gene is TRBV30, the J gene TRBJ1-1; D might be TRBD1 (6 bases). The V end lost 2 bases, the J end lost 4 bases, and 14 bases lay between the germline ends. Germline loops: CDR1 GTSNPN, CDR2 SVGIG (reference sequence). The CDR3 is 14 residues long. CDR3 loop: CAWSRWGLGTEAFF. The DNA of the CDR3 is TGTGCCTGGAGTCGATGGGGGCTGGGCACTGAAGCTTTCTTT.

The rearrangement joins TRBV4-2 to TRBJ1-2, with TRBD1 identical over 9 bases. Germline-derived CDR1 and CDR2 are LGHNA and YNFKEQ. This CDR3 spans 14 amino acids. V shed 3 bases, J shed 7 bases, and the junction held 6 bases outside the gene matches. In nucleotides, the CDR3 is TGTGCCAGCAGCCAGGAAACAGGGGGCAGTGGCTACACCTTC. Its translation: CASSQETGGSGYTF.

This clone has a handful of counts. The V call is TRBV28, the J call TRBJ2-5; 8 bases are shared with TRBD2. Trimming at V came to 2 bases and at J to 4 bases, leaving 12 bases not matched to a gene. From germline, CDR1 is MDHEN and CDR2 SYDVKM. This CDR3 contains 17 residues. The CDR3 DNA is TGTGCCAGCAGTTTAGGCGGGGGGATATTCAGATCAGAGACCCAGTACTTC. This translates into CASSLGGGIFRSETQYF.